This T cell receptor beta chain was profiled in a study of siplizumab effects on memory and regulatory T cells. Whole-study results and caveats: Siplizumab, the agent tested, significantly reduced alloreactive sequences traceable to unstimulated CD4+ memory cells.

As concerns this clone: Its target is unknown.

Germline V lookup: CDR1 MRHNA, CDR2 SNTAGT. V lost 1 base and J lost 3; bases outside the gene matches: 4. There are 16 residues in the CDR3. Approximately 100,000 TCR templates were measured in each sample. Sequenced by immunoSEQ multiplex PCR; TCRdb stores in-frame clones only, minus some. The table shows some 97,000 clones, with 94% occurring only once. Sequenced sample: non-Treg CD4+ T cells sorted from blood. This receptor was identified in a human donor in good health. The chain links TRBV6-4 to TRBJ2-3; 10 bases match TRBD2. CDR3 nucleotide sequence: TGTGCCAGCAGTGACTTTCCTAGCGGGAGAACAGATACGCAGTATTTT. Protein: CASSDFPSGRTDTQYF.